This TCR beta chain was found in a study of tumor-infiltrating lymphocytes in primary liver carcinoma. Study details: The patient group consisted of men and women aged 30 to 69 years.

Both RNA and DNA were isolated together from around 20-30 mg of bulk tissue that had not been sorted. Sampling targeted five separate regions of each tumor, which included the tumor centre. The template, about 550 ng total RNA, yielded TCR beta cDNA made with a constant-region primer. What produced the TCR beta libraries was three nested multiplex PCR rounds using slightly modified ARM-PCR. The first two PCR rounds used TRBV1-TRBV30 primers with a Cbeta primer, around 10 cycles each. From the multiplex PCR reads, TCRdb called clonotypes with MiXCR, one entry per CDR3 protein. The data show roughly 120,000 distinct CDR3 sequences, 55% to 65% seen once. The germline V and J ends were trimmed by 4 bases and 2 bases, with 13 bases remaining between them. The CDR3 contains 14 residues. Germline V CDR1 and CDR2: SGHKS, YYEKEE (reference sequence). The count of this clonotype is one. Its matching antigen is unknown. A much more abundant neighbour one base away suggests this may be a read error.

Points from the study as a whole: Whereas tumor region pairs overlapped more, tumor-adjacent and tumor-blood pairs overlapped less.

This receptor was obtained from a woman between 55 and 75 years old with primary liver carcinoma and hepatitis B virus infection. The gene calls are TRBV5-5 and TRBJ2-7, with unresolved D. Input material: liver tumor tissue from sampling region 1. Regarding subset: tumor region T1, superior pole. CDR3 coding DNA: TGTGCCAGCAGCCCCGTTTTGTGGACCTACGAGCAGTACTTC. It is translated as CASSPVLWTYEQYF.